This TCR beta chain was obtained from a study of shared clonotypes between healthy human individuals. Overall study context: Each donor had three CD4 naive, three CD4 memory, two CD8 naive and one CD8 memory plate.

About this clone: Its antigen is still unknown.

Study-level findings and limits: Researchers found naive subsets generally carried larger estimated richness than memory subsets. Sharing across four donors was highest in naive CD4 (around 5%) and lowest in memory CD8 (roughly 0.4%).

At a deep level, the assay was run. Data came from immunoSEQ multiplex PCR; TCRdb stores just in-frame clones and leaves some out. The data hold some 630,000 clones, with about two thirds observed a single time. The length of the CDR3 is 13 residues. Germline values: CDR1 WSHSY, CDR2 SAAADI. The V gene lost 5 bases and the J gene lost 10 bases, with 14 bases spanning the gap. Sequenced sample: memory CD4+ T cells sorted from blood. Sample subset: CD45RA-negative fraction. The source is a woman aged 30 to 39 in good health. The chain recombines TRBV10-2 with TRBJ1-4; TRBD1 is a possible D gene (6 bases). Here the CDR3 DNA reads TGCGCCAGCAGTTCAGGGCGAGGGGGAAAACTGTTTTTT. Protein: CASSSGRGGKLFF.